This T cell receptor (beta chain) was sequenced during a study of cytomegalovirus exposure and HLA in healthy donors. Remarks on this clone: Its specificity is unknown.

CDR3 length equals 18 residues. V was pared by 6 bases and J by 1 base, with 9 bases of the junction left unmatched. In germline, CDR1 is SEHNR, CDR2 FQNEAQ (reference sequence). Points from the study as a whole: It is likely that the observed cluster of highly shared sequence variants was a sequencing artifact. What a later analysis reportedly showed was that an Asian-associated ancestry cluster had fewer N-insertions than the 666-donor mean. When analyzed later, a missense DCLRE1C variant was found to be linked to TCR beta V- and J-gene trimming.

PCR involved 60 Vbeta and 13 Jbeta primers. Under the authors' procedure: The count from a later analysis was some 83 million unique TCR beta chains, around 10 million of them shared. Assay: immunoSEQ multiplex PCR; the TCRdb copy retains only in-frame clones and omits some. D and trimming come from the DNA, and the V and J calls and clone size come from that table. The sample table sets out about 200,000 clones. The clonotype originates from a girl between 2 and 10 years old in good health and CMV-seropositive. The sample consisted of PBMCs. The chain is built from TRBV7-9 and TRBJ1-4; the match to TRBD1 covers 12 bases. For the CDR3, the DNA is TGTGCCAGCAGTCTAGTAGGGGACAGGGGGCGAACTAATGAAAAACTGTTTTTT. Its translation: CASSLVGDRGRTNEKLFF.